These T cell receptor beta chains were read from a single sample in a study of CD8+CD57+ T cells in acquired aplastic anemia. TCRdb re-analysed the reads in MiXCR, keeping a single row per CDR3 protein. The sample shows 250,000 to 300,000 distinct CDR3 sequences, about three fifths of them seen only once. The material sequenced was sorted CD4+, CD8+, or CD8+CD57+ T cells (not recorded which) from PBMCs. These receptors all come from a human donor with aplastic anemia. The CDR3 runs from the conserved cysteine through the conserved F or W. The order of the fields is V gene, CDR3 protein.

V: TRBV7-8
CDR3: CASSSRDRNQPQHF

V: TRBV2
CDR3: CASSPRTGTYEQYF

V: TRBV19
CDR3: CASTPGGNEKLFF

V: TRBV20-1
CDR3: CSAKAVEGQRAQETQYF

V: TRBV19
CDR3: CASRTTSGGKADEQFF

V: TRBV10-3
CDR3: CAISERGPPTQNEKLFF

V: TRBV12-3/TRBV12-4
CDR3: CASSPRWDEQFF

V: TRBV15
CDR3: CATSIFNEQYF

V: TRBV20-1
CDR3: CSARDAGTGITDTQYF

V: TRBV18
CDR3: CAGSPRGQGANVLTF

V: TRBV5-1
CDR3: CASSLKQGATDTQYF

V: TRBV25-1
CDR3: CASSDPGGLAEKLFF

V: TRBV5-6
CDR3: CASSFGRENEKLFF

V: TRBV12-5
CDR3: CASGQIYNSPLHF

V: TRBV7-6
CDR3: CASSLGQGSNQPQHF

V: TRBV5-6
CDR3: CASSFTSGPQHF

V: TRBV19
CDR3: CASSIGQGRNYGYTF

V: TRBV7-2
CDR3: CASSVQGSGNTIYF

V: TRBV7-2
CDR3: CASSLDWVSNEQFF

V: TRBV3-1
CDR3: CASSQEALYNSPLHF

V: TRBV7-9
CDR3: CASSLDWAGGSPLHF

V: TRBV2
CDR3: CASSDRVLWDRRYGKLFF

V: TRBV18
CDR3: CASSPSQGLAAYEQYF

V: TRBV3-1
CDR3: CASSQVTELFF

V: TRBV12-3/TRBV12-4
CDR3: CASSFQLAGGPDTQYF

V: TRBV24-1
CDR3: CATSPASGNYNEQFF

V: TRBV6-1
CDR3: CASIQGPEAFF

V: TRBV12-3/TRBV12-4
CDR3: CASRRTRSYNSPLHF

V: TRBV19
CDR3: CASSRGSREQPQHF

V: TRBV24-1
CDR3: CATSDDGRTGELFF

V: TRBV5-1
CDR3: CASSLVGGARGSYEQYF